Below, 30 T cell receptor beta chains from the same sample are listed, as sequenced in a study of T cells after yellow fever vaccination (dated by TCRdb to the late 2010s). In the paper's terms, the treatment or condition label means: live attenuated yellow fever vaccine strain. The library was produced with 5' RACE. The instrument given in TCRdb is Illumina NovaSeq 6000. TCRdb trimmed public reads at Q25 via fastp, called clones via MiXCR and kept in-frame beta chains. Each entry is one CDR3 protein sequence, shown with its most common DNA and genes. The table for this sample lists 95,000 to 150,000 distinct CDR3 sequences; 8% to 10% of them were counted only once. The ten largest clones represent about two fifths of the sample. Sequenced here: CD8+ T cells sorted from PBMCs, sampled on the day of the yellow fever booster vaccination. Source of these receptors: a man younger than 35 who received the YFV17D yellow fever vaccine.

The chain has TRBV15 and TRBJ1-2; TRBD1 is a possible D gene (5 bases). The germline V gene encodes CDR1 LNHNV and CDR2 YYDKDF (reference sequence). This CDR3 comprises 16 residues. The V and J ends lost 0 bases and 4 bases respectively, with 15 bases between them. CDR3 DNA sequence: TGTGCCACCAGCAGAGATCGTAGAGGGGCCGGCTATGGCTACACCTTC. Its protein product is CATSRDRRGAGYGYTF.

This clonotype was observed a handful of times. The chain links TRBV4-3 to TRBJ2-1; TRBD2 aligns across 8 bases. V shed 1 base and J 6 bases; nucleotides not matched to a gene: 8. Germline assignment: CDR1 LGHNA and CDR2 YSLEER. This CDR3 comprises 16 residues. Here the CDR3 reads CASSQAGLVFGNEQFF. The CDR3 nucleotides are TGCGCCAGCAGCCAAGCGGGACTAGTTTTCGGCAATGAGCAGTTCTTC.

This clonotype was observed a few times. CDR3 sequence (DNA): TGTGCCACCAGTGATGGGGAGGGGGGTTCCTACAATGAGCAGTTCTTC. Translating it yields CATSDGEGGSYNEQFF. The rearrangement joins TRBV24-1 to TRBJ2-1; TRBD2 is a possible D gene (7 bases). The CDR3 consists of 16 residues. The ends were cut back, 3 bases at V and 1 base at J, with 12 bases in the middle. Germline CDR1 KGHDR, CDR2 SFDVKD.

The V and J genes are TRBV29-1 and TRBJ1-4, with D perhaps matching TRBD1 (5 bases). The CDR3 runs 15 residues. The V end was cut by 3 bases, the J end by 3 bases, with 14 bases between. CDR1 SQVTM and CDR2 ANQGSEA come from the germline V gene. The CDR3 loop is CSVDYGVGANEKLFF. The DNA for the CDR3 is TGCAGCGTTGATTACGGGGTAGGGGCTAATGAAAAACTGTTTTTT.

This clonotype was counted many times. The J gene is TRBJ2-3, the V gene TRBV10-3; D ambiguous. Germline V gives CDR1 ENHRY, CDR2 SYGVKD. This CDR3 region has 13 residues. V was shortened by 8 bases and J by 0 bases, with 9 bases between the two germline ends. The CDR3 region has the DNA TGTGCCATCGCTATTTCTAGCACAGATACGCAGTATTTT. Protein product: CAIAISSTDTQYF.

The chain employs TRBV9 and TRBJ2-7; 9 nucleotides align to TRBD2. The germline V gene has CDR1 SGDLS and CDR2 YYNGEE. The CDR3 is 16 amino acids. V gave up 0 bases and J gave up 3 bases; unmatched junction bases: 7. The CDR3, as DNA: TGTGCCAGCAGCGTAGAGCCTAGCGGGGAAAGCTACGAGCAGTACTTC. It yields the protein CASSVEPSGESYEQYF. The complete variable domain, with remaining parts taken from reference TRBV9 and TRBJ2-7, reads DSGVTQTPKHLITATGQRVTLRCSPRSGDLSVYWYQQSLDQGLQFLIQYYNGEERAKGNILERFSAQQFPDLHSELNLSSLELGDSALYFCASSVEPSGESYEQYFGPGTRLTVT.

This chain connects TRBV2 to TRBJ2-1; perhaps TRBD2 as D (6 bases). V lost 8 bases to trimming and J lost 5 bases, with 13 bases between them. This CDR3 has 13 amino acids. The germline V gene has CDR1 SNHLY and CDR2 FYNNEI. CDR3 amino acids: CASGAGLDNEQFF. The CDR3 DNA sequence: TGTGCCAGCGGGGCGGGGTTGGACAATGAGCAGTTCTTC. Full variable domain (remainder filled in from reference TRBV2 and TRBJ2-1): EPEVTQTPSHQVTQMGQEVILRCVPISNHLYFYWYRQILGQKVEFLVSFYNNEISEKSEIFDDQFSVERPDGSNFTLKIRSTKLEDSAMYFCASGAGLDNEQFFGPGTRLTVL.

This rearrangement joins TRBV15 to TRBJ2-7; D gene uncertain. The V gene lost 1 base and the J gene lost 0 bases, with 7 bases spanning the gap. The CDR3 has 14 amino acids. Germline-derived CDR1 and CDR2 are LNHNV and YYDKDF (reference sequence). The CDR3 region is CATSRGRSSYEQYV. Here the CDR3 DNA reads TGTGCCACCAGCAGAGGACGGAGCTCCTACGAGCAGTACGTC.

The chain links TRBV28 to TRBJ2-7; a possible D gene is TRBD1 (5 bases). This CDR3 is 14 amino acids long. With 5 bases removed from V and 5 bases from J, the gap between germline ends came to 16 bases. In germline, CDR1 is MDHEN, CDR2 SYDVKM. CDR3 sequence: CASSQPPGLHEQYV. CDR3 DNA: TGTGCCAGCAGTCAGCCGCCAGGGTTGCACGAGCAGTACGTC.

This clonotype showed up just a few times. This chain uses TRBV12-3 or TRBV12-4 with TRBJ2-3; 12 bases fit TRBD2. The ends lost 6 bases at V and 5 bases at J; junction bases unmatched: 9. CDR3 length: 16 amino acids. The CDR3 sequence is CASRLLAGGVGDTQYF. For the CDR3, the DNA is TGTGCCAGCAGACTACTAGCGGGAGGCGTTGGAGATACGCAGTATTTT.

There are many counts of this clonotype. The chain links TRBV5-1 to TRBJ2-2; TRBD2 agrees at 8 bases. V lost 4 bases and J lost 7; bases outside the gene matches: 3. Germline values: CDR1 SGHRS, CDR2 YFSETQ. The CDR3 extends over 13 amino acids. The CDR3 sequence: CASSAAGGGELFF. The CDR3 DNA sequence: TGCGCCAGCAGCGCCGCGGGGGGCGGGGAGCTGTTTTTT.

A few counts support this clonotype. The chain employs TRBV5-1 and TRBJ2-4; TRBD1 matches 7 bases. The CDR3 has 18 amino acids. Germline V lookup: CDR1 SGHRS, CDR2 YFSETQ. J was trimmed by 0 bases and V by 0 bases; bases with no gene match: 9. The CDR3: CASSLVGDRALAKNIQYF. DNA of the CDR3: TGCGCCAGCAGCTTGGTAGGGGACAGAGCCCTAGCCAAAAACATTCAGTACTTC.

Only a few counts were recorded for this clonotype. The chain is built from TRBV30 and TRBJ1-3; no clear D gene. The germline V gene encodes CDR1 GTSNPN and CDR2 SVGIG (reference sequence). The CDR3 is 13 amino acids. Trimming pared 2 bases from V and 0 bases from J, leaving 5 bases between. The CDR3 coding sequence is TGTGCCTGGAGTCTCAGCTCTGGAAACACCATATATTTT. This gives the protein CAWSLSSGNTIYF. The full variable domain, rest sourced from reference TRBV30 and TRBJ1-3, is SQTIHQWPATLVQPVGSPLSLECTVEGTSNPNLYWYRQAAGRGLQLLFYSVGIGQISSEVPQNLSASRPQDRQFILSSKKLLLSDSGFYLCAWSLSSGNTIYFGEGSWLTVV.

This clonotype showed up just a few times. The chain carries TRBV10-2 and TRBJ2-2; TRBD1 matches 8 bases. The CDR3 loop spans 16 amino acids. V was clipped by 6 bases and J by 7 bases; unmatched bases: 13. From germline, CDR1 is WSHSY and CDR2 SAAADI. CDR3 bases: TGCGCCAGCAGCGGACTGGGACAGGCGTGGAGCGGGGAGCTGTTTTTT. This sequence encodes CASSGLGQAWSGELFF.

This clonotype has only a few counts. J is TRBJ1-1 and V is TRBV27; D not certain. From germline, CDR1 is MNHEY and CDR2 SMNVEV (reference sequence). The germline V and J ends were trimmed by 3 bases and 1 base, with 9 bases remaining between them. The CDR3 loop spans 14 amino acids. CDR3 sequence (DNA): TGTGCCAGCAGTTTGCTGGCAGGGAACACTGAAGCTTTCTTT. Encoded protein: CASSLLAGNTEAFF.

The rearrangement links TRBV12-3 or TRBV12-4 to TRBJ2-1; possible D gene TRBD1, 6 bases. CDR3 length: 16 residues. Trimming left V 6 bases short and J 5 bases short, with 20 bases between. The chain's CDR3 is CASSRRATGYNNEQFF. The CDR3 DNA reads TGTGCCAGCAGCCGACGGGCAACAGGGTACAACAATGAGCAGTTCTTC.

This clonotype turned up a few times. The chain recombines TRBV28 with TRBJ1-6; D is ambiguous. V lost 10 bases, J lost 9 bases, and 16 bases lay in between. Germline lookup yields CDR1 MDHEN and CDR2 SYDVKM. The CDR3 has 13 residues. The CDR3 is CAINPGRGSPLHF. The CDR3 nucleotides read TGTGCCATTAACCCCGGGAGAGGTTCACCCCTCCACTTT. The full variable domain, rest sourced from reference TRBV28 and TRBJ1-6, is DVKVTQSSRYLVKRTGEKVFLECVQDMDHENMFWYRQDPGLGLRLIYFSYDVKMKEKGDIPEGYSVSREKKERFSLILESASTNQTSMYLCAINPGRGSPLHFGNGTRLTVT.

This clonotype was seen ten or more times. Here the CDR3 reads CASSLTSGGTGELFF. DNA for the CDR3: TGTGCCAGCAGTTTAACTAGCGGGGGTACCGGGGAGCTGTTTTTT. This chain connects TRBV27 to TRBJ2-2, with TRBD2 matching over 11 bases. The germline gives CDR1 MNHEY, CDR2 SMNVEV (reference sequence). This CDR3 is 15 amino acids long. Losses at the gene ends were 2 bases for V and 5 bases for J; bases not matched to a gene: 1.

The table lists this clonotype with a few counts. The chain carries TRBV29-1 and TRBJ2-2; unclear D gene. The germline gives CDR1 SQVTM, CDR2 ANQGSEA. The CDR3 is made up of 13 amino acids. Trimming stripped 2 bases from V and 2 bases from J, with 6 bases between. As DNA, the CDR3 is TGCAGCGTTGAACAAACCAACACCGGGGAGCTGTTTTTT. This encodes CSVEQTNTGELFF.

This clonotype has just a few counts. V gene TRBV4-1 combines with J gene TRBJ1-1, with TRBD1 as a possible D gene (6 bases). The germline V gene encodes CDR1 MGHRA and CDR2 YSYEKL. Trimming stripped 4 bases from V and 4 bases from J, with 16 bases between. The CDR3 extends over 15 amino acids. CDR3 DNA: TGCGCCAGCAGCCCCAGGCACGTAGGGGGCACTGAAGCTTTCTTT. This encodes CASSPRHVGGTEAFF.

This clonotype turned up a few times. The chain couples TRBV5-1 to TRBJ2-3; TRBD2 agrees at 7 bases. V lost 0 bases to trimming and J lost 6 bases; unmatched junction nucleotides: 7. Germline V gene data show CDR1 as SGHRS and CDR2 as YFSETQ. The CDR3 contains 15 residues. CDR3 residues: CASSLARTSIDTQYF. For the CDR3, the DNA is TGCGCCAGCAGCTTGGCCCGGACTAGTATCGATACGCAGTATTTT.

This clonotype was recorded at least ten times. The chain recombines TRBV28 with TRBJ2-7, with a possible D match to TRBD1 (5 bases). In germline, CDR1 is MDHEN, CDR2 SYDVKM. The length of the CDR3 is 13 residues. V lost 3 bases, J lost 2 bases, and 8 bases lay in between. CDR3: CASSFGRAYEQYV. The CDR3 DNA follows: TGTGCCAGCAGTTTCGGCAGGGCCTACGAGCAGTACGTC.

This clonotype was picked up a small number of times. The chain couples TRBV11-1 to TRBJ2-7; D unclear. Per germline, CDR1 SGHAT and CDR2 FQDESV (reference sequence). This CDR3 has 13 residues. The V gene lost 4 bases and the J gene lost 2 bases, with 9 bases spanning the gap. CDR3 DNA: TGTGCCAGCAGCTCCGGACCGCCCTACGAGCAGTACGTC. It yields the protein CASSSGPPYEQYV.

The chain couples TRBV7-9 to TRBJ1-2; 7 bases match TRBD1. V was clipped by 5 bases and J by 8 bases; unmatched bases: 8. CDR1 and CDR2 (germline): SEHNR, FQNEAQ (reference sequence). This CDR3 has 13 residues. CDR3 DNA sequence: TGTGCCAGCAGCGCAGACAGGGCACGCGGCTACACCTTC. This codes for CASSADRARGYTF.

The chain recombines TRBV4-1 with TRBJ2-2, with 7 bases identical to TRBD2. Germline V gene data show CDR1 as MGHRA and CDR2 as YSYEKL. J gave up 6 bases and V 5 bases, and 0 bases lay outside the gene matches. The CDR3 is made up of 12 amino acids. CDR3 loop: CASSGGAGELFF. CDR3 DNA sequence: TGCGCCAGCAGCGGGGGGGCCGGGGAGCTGTTTTTT.

A few counts support this clonotype. The chain recombines TRBV6-6 with TRBJ2-7; 13 nucleotides match TRBD2. V dropped 1 base and J dropped 1; count of bases not matched to a gene: 10. Germline CDR1 is MNHNY and CDR2 is SVGAGI (reference sequence). The CDR3 consists of 19 residues. The CDR3 nucleotides are TGTGCCAGCAGTTACTACGGACTAGCGGGGGCCGGGGGGTCCTACGAGCAGTACGTC. Protein: CASSYYGLAGAGGSYEQYV.

The genes are TRBV7-9 and TRBJ2-1; TRBD2 matches 9 bases. Germline CDR1 and CDR2: SEHNR and FQNEAQ (reference sequence). V trimming: 5 bases; J trimming: 3 bases; junction bases outside the gene matches: 8. The CDR3 sequence is 16 residues long. This CDR3 reads CASSGGSGGVYNEQFF. The CDR3 bases are TGTGCCAGCAGCGGGGGTAGCGGGGGAGTCTACAATGAGCAGTTCTTC.

The genes are TRBV6-5 and TRBJ2-5; 8 bases line up with TRBD2. CDR1 and CDR2 (germline): MNHEY, SVGAGI. The V gene end was trimmed by 5 bases and the J gene end by 1 base; junction bases not matched to a gene: 3. The CDR3 contains 14 residues. This CDR3 reads CASSNGGVQETQYF. CDR3 DNA sequence: TGTGCCAGCAGTAACGGGGGGGTCCAAGAGACCCAGTACTTC.

The chain joins TRBV6-5 to TRBJ2-7; D tentatively reads TRBD1 or TRBD2 (5 bases each). This CDR3 contains 15 residues. Germline CDR1 reads MNHEY; CDR2 reads SVGAGI. The V and J ends lost 5 bases and 2 bases respectively, with 16 bases between them. CDR3 protein: CASSPDAQGAYEQYF. CDR3 DNA sequence: TGTGCCAGCAGTCCCGATGCGCAGGGAGCCTACGAGCAGTACTTC.

This clonotype was found a few times. The rearrangement uses TRBV9 and TRBJ2-4, with 10 nucleotides matching TRBD1. Germline V gene data show CDR1 as SGDLS and CDR2 as YYNGEE. V shed 0 bases and J 2 bases; nucleotides not matched to a gene: 2. CDR3 length: 16 residues. The CDR3 here is CASSVGTGGTKNIQYF. The CDR3 bases are TGTGCCAGCAGCGTAGGGACAGGGGGTACCAAAAACATTCAGTACTTC.